One and the same sample provided the 10 T cell receptor beta chains below, sequenced in a study of T cells after yellow fever vaccination. TCRdb re-called the 5' RACE reads through MiXCR, storing one row per CDR3 protein. The profile shows hundreds of thousands of distinct CDR3 sequences, 9% to 15% of them singletons. The sample in question was PBMCs, obtained on the day of the yellow fever booster vaccination. The receptors come from a man aged 25 to 40 who received the YFV17D yellow fever vaccine.

The table lists this clonotype with a few counts. V is TRBV9 and J is TRBJ2-7; D gene ambiguous. Deletions cut 0 bases from V and 2 bases from J, with 9 bases between. CDR1 and CDR2 from the germline V gene are SGDLS and YYNGEE. The CDR3 totals 14 residues. The CDR3 here is CASSVVPGAYEQYF. The CDR3, as DNA: TGTGCCAGCAGCGTAGTCCCAGGAGCCTACGAGCAGTACTTC.

This clonotype was observed a few times. The J gene is TRBJ2-1, the V gene TRBV7-2; no clear D gene. CDR1 SGHTA and CDR2 FQGNSA come from the germline V gene. The CDR3 runs to 15 residues. Trimming shortened V by 3 bases and J by 0 bases, and 9 bases separated the two germline ends. The CDR3 here is CASSFGLPSYNEQFF. CDR3 DNA: TGTGCCAGCAGCTTTGGTCTTCCCTCCTACAATGAGCAGTTCTTC.

This clonotype was counted between two and nine times. The V call is TRBV5-1, the J call TRBJ2-7; TRBD1 matches at 10 bases. Trimming at V came to 5 bases and at J to 7 bases, leaving 6 bases not matched to a gene. The CDR3 runs to 13 residues. Germline CDR1 SGHRS, CDR2 YFSETQ. CDR3 in amino acids: CASSQGQGQEQYF. The CDR3 DNA reads TGCGCCAGCAGTCAGGGACAGGGGCAGGAGCAGTACTTC.

The CDR3 protein is CASPQGRTTNTGELFF. Here the CDR3 DNA reads TGTGCCAGCCCCCAAGGACGTACGACGAACACCGGGGAGCTGTTTTTT. The V and J genes are TRBV18 and TRBJ2-2; D is ambiguous. The germline CDR1 and CDR2 sequences are KGHSH and LQKENI. V shed 8 bases and J shed 0 bases, with 16 bases lying between them. The CDR3 contains 16 residues.

This clonotype has only a few counts. The chain is built from TRBV28 and TRBJ2-7, with D possibly matching TRBD2 (5 bases). V lost 6 bases and J lost 6, with 12 bases in between. This CDR3 comprises 12 residues. The germline V gene has CDR1 MDHEN and CDR2 SYDVKM. The CDR3 reads CASRQGLLEQYF. CDR3 coding DNA: TGTGCCAGCAGACAAGGACTTCTCGAGCAGTACTTC. Combining the CDR3 with reference TRBV28 and TRBJ2-7 gives the whole variable domain DVKVTQSSRYLVKRTGEKVFLECVQDMDHENMFWYRQDPGLGLRLIYFSYDVKMKEKGDIPEGYSVSREKKERFSLILESASTNQTSMYLCASRQGLLEQYFGPGTRLTVT.

This clonotype was seen more than once but under ten times. The chain recombines TRBV15 with TRBJ2-1; the D is unclear. Germline CDR1 is LNHNV and CDR2 is YYDKDF (reference sequence). The CDR3 extends over 11 amino acids. V dropped 3 bases and J dropped 6 bases, with 3 bases sitting between them. CDR3 nucleotides: TGTGCCACCAGCAGGGGCAATGAGCAGTTCTTC. Encoded protein: CATSRGNEQFF.

This rearrangement joins TRBV3-1 to TRBJ2-7; D remains ambiguous. V lost 0 bases, J lost 4 bases, and 16 bases lay in between. The CDR3 consists of 16 residues. CDR1 and CDR2 from the germline V gene are LGHDT and YNNKEL (reference sequence). In DNA, the CDR3 is TGTGCCAGCAGCCAAGATATTACCGCCACCATTTACGAGCAGTACTTC. Its translation is CASSQDITATIYEQYF.

The rearrangement links TRBV5-1 to TRBJ2-3; 11 bases match TRBD2. The CDR3 sequence is 16 residues long. Germline values: CDR1 SGHRS, CDR2 YFSETQ. Unmatched junction bases numbered 18, after V lost 7 bases and J lost 11 bases. This chain's CDR3 is CASRIAGGLEMMVQYF. CDR3 coding DNA: TGCGCCAGCCGGATAGCGGGAGGGCTCGAAATGATGGTGCAGTATTTT.

This clonotype was seen a few times. The V gene is TRBV20-1, the J gene TRBJ2-3; 8 nucleotides align to TRBD1. This CDR3 has 14 residues. CDR1 and CDR2 from the germline V gene are DFQATT and SNEGSKA (reference sequence). Trimming took 5 bases from V and 5 from J; bases not matched to a gene: 9. The CDR3 DNA sequence: TGCAGTGCTTGGACAGGGAAAAGGGGAGATACGCAGTATTTT. This gives the protein CSAWTGKRGDTQYF.

This chain connects TRBV15 to TRBJ2-3, with no clear D. Germline V gene data show CDR1 as LNHNV and CDR2 as YYDKDF (reference sequence). V was shortened by 8 bases and J by 3 bases, with 12 bases between the two germline ends. CDR3 length: 13 residues. CDR3 sequence: CATGTRRTDTQYF. The CDR3 DNA sequence: TGTGCCACCGGCACCAGGCGGACAGATACGCAGTATTTT. The variable domain in full, with the rest retrieved from reference TRBV15 and TRBJ2-3, is DAMVIQNPRYQVTQFGKPVTLSCSQTLNHNVMYWYQQKSSQAPKLLFHYYDKDFNNEADTPDNFQSRRPNTSFCFLDIRSPGLGDTAMYLCATGTRRTDTQYFGPGTRLTVL.